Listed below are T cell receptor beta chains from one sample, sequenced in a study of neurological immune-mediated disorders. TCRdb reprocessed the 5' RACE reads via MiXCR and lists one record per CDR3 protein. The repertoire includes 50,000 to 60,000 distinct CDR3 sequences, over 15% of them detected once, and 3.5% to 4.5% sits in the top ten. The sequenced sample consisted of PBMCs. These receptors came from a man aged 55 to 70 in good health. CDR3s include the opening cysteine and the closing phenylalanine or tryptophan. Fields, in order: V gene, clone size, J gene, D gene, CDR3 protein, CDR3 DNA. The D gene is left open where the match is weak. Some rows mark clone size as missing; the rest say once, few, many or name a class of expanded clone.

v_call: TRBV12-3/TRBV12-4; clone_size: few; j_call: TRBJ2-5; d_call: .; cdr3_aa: CASSPERTQYF; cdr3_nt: TGTGCCAGCAGTCCCGAAAGGACCCAGTACTTC
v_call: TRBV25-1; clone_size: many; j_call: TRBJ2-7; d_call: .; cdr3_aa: CASSESGPEQYF; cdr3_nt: TGTGCCAGCAGTGAATCTGGCCCCGAGCAGTACTTC
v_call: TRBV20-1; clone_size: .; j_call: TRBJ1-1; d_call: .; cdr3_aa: CSVMEELNTEAFF; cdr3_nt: TGCAGTGTTATGGAGGAGTTGAACACTGAAGCTTTCTTT
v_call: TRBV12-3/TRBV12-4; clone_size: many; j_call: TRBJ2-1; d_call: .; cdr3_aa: CASSPTINEQFF; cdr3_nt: TGTGCCAGCAGCCCCACCATCAATGAGCAGTTCTTC
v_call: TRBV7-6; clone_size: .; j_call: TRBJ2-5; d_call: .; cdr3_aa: CASSLGVETQYF; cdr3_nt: TGTGCCAGCAGCTTAGGAGTTGAGACCCAGTACTTC
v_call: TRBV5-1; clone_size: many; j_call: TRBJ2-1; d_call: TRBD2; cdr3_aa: CASSSGLAGGPGHNEQFF; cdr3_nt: TGCGCCAGCAGCTCAGGACTAGCGGGAGGGCCTGGGCACAATGAGCAGTTCTTC
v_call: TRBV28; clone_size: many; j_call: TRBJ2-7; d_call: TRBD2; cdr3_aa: CASRPLGTSGTHEQYF; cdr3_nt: TGTGCCAGCAGGCCACTGGGGACTAGCGGGACCCACGAGCAGTACTTC
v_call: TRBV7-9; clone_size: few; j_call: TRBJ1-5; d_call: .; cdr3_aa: CASSLTEGGYQPQHF; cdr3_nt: TGTGCCAGCAGCTTAACAGAGGGCGGCTATCAGCCCCAGCATTTT
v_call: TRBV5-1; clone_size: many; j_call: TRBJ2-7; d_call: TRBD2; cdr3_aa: CASSLIGSSGTEQYF; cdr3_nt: TGCGCCAGCAGCTTGATCGGTTCTAGCGGCACCGAGCAGTACTTC
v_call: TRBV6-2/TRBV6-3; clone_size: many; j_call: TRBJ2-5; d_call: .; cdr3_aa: CASSYSFGGNRETQYF; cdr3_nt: TGTGCCAGCAGTTACTCATTTGGCGGGAATCGGGAGACCCAGTACTTC
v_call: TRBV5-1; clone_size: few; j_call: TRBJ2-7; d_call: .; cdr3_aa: CASSLSGQLYEQYF; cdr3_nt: TGCGCCAGCAGCCTTTCAGGACAGCTATACGAGCAGTACTTC
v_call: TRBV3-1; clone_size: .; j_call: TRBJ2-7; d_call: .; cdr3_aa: CANRPRASGMNEQYF; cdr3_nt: TGTGCCAACAGGCCCCGGGCCAGTGGGATGAACGAGCAGTACTTC
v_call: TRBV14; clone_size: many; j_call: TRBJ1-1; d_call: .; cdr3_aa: CASSQALNTEAFF; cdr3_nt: TGTGCCAGCAGCCAAGCGTTGAACACTGAAGCTTTCTTT
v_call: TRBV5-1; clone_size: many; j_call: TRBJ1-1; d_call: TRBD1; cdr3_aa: CASSLDRVGTEAFF; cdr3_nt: TGCGCCAGCAGCCTGGACAGGGTCGGTACTGAAGCTTTCTTT
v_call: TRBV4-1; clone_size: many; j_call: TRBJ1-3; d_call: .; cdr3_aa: CASSQDVRFGSGNTIYF; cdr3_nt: TGCGCCAGCAGCCAAGATGTAAGGTTTGGGTCTGGAAACACCATATATTTT
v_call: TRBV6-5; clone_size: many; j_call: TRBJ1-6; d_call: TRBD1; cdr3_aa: CASSTWTGDSPLHF; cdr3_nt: TGTGCCAGCAGTACCTGGACAGGGGATTCACCCCTCCACTTT
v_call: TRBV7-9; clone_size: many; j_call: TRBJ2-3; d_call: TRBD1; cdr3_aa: CASSASGTGLGTDTQYF; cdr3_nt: TGTGCCAGCAGCGCGTCCGGGACAGGTTTGGGAACAGATACGCAGTATTTT
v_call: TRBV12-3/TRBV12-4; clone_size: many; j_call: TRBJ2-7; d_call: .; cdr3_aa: CASSLGGLGSYEQYF; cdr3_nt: TGTGCCAGCAGTTTAGGGGGACTCGGCTCCTACGAGCAGTACTTC
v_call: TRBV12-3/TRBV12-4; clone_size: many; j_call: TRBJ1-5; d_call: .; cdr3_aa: CASSLRGSWEQPQHF; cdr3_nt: TGTGCCAGCAGTTTAAGGGGCTCTTGGGAACAGCCCCAGCATTTT
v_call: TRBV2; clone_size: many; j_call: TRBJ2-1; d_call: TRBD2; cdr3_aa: CASSSPGLGGGNEQFF; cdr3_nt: TGTGCCAGCAGCTCACCGGGACTAGGTGGGGGCAATGAGCAGTTCTTC
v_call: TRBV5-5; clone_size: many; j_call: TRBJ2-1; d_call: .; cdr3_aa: CASSWPGRNIYNEQFF; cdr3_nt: TGTGCCAGCAGCTGGCCGGGGAGAAACATCTATAATGAGCAGTTCTTC
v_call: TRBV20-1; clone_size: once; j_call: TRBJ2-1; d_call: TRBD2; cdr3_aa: CSARDGMGGGRGYNEQFF; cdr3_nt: TGCAGTGCTAGGGACGGTATGGGGGGCGGGAGGGGATACAATGAGCAGTTCTTC